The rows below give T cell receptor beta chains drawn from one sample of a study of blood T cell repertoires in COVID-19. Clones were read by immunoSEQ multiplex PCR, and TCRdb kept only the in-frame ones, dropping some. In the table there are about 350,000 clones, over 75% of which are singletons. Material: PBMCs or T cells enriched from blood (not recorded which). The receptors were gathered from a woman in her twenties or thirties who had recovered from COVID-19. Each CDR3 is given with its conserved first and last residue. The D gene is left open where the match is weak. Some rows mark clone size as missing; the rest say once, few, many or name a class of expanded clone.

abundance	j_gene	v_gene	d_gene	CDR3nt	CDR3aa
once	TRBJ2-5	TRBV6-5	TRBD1	TGTGCCAGCAGTTACTTGGACAGGCAAGAGACCCAGTACTTC	CASSYLDRQETQYF
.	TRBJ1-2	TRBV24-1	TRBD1	TGTGCCACCAGTGAACCCGACAGGGTAGCTAACTATGGCTACACCTTC	CATSEPDRVANYGYTF
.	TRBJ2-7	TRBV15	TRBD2	TGTGCCACCAGCAAAAGTATCGGCGGGGGGCCCCACGAGCAGTACTTC	CATSKSIGGGPHEQYF
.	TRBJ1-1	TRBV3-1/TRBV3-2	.	TGTGCCAGCAGCCAAGGGGCACAAGGGGGTGAAGCTTTCTTT	CASSQGAQGGEAFF
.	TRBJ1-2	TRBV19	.	TGTGCCGCGGCGGGGGGAAGTCGTGGCTACACCTTC	CAAAGGSRGYTF
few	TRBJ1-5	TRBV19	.	TGTGCCAGTGGGATCCGGGACATCAATCAGCCCCAGCATTTT	CASGIRDINQPQHF
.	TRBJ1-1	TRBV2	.	TGTGCCAGCAGTGCCAGATTGAACACTGAAGCTTTCTTT	CASSARLNTEAFF
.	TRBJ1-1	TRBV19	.	TGTGCCAGTATAGGCGGTCGACGTGGCACTGAAGCTTTCTTT	CASIGGRRGTEAFF
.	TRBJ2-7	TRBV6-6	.	TGTGCCAGCAGTTACTCGGGGCGCTACGAGCAGTACTTC	CASSYSGRYEQYF
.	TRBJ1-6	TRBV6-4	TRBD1	TGTGCCAGCAGTGTGGACAGGGGATCACCCCTCCACTTT	CASSVDRGSPLHF
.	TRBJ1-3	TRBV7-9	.	TGTGCCAGCAGCTCTCTTCGACTGATCCCAATGGCTGGAAACACCATATATTTT	CASSSLRLIPMAGNTIYF
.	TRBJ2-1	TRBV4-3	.	TGCGCCAGCAGCCAAGAGGGGGGAGCCTACAATGAGCAGTTCTTC	CASSQEGGAYNEQFF
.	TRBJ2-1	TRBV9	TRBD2	TGTGCCAGCAGCGCCCACCATACTAGCGGGGGGCCCAGGGGGAAAGAGCAGTTCTTC	CASSAHHTSGGPRGKEQFF
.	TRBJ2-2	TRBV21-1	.	TGTGCCAGCAGCAAGGGGCAATCGGTAAACAGTACGAACACCGGGGAGCTGTTTTTT	CASSKGQSVNSTNTGELFF
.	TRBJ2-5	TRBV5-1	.	TGCGCCAGCAGCCCCCTCGGGGACATAACCCAAGAGACCCAGTACTTC	CASSPLGDITQETQYF
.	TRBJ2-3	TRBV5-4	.	TGTGCCAGCAGCTTGACAGGGGATACGCAGTATTTT	CASSLTGDTQYF
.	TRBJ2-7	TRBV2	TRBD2	TGTGCCAGCAGTGCGAGGGGGTCATTAGCGGGGACCTACGAGCAGTACTTC	CASSARGSLAGTYEQYF
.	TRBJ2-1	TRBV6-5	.	TGTGCCAGCAGTCGAGAGGGCAATGAGCAGTTCTTC	CASSREGNEQFF
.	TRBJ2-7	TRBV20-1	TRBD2	TGCGGGGCTAGCGGCTCCTACGAGCAGTACTTC	CGASGSYEQYF
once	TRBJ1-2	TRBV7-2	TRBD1	TGTGCCAGCAGCATGCGGACAGGGGGTGATGAAGGCTACACCTTC	CASSMRTGGDEGYTF
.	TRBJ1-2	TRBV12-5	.	TGTGCTAGTGGTTTGGCCAACAAGTATGGCTACACCTTC	CASGLANKYGYTF
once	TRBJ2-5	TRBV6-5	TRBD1	TGTGCCAGCAGCCAAGGACAGGGAGGAGAGACCCAGTACTTC	CASSQGQGGETQYF
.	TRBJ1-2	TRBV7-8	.	TGTGCCAGCAGCCCAGATGTCTACTATGGCTACACCTTC	CASSPDVYYGYTF
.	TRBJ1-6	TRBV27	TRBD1	TGTGCCAGCAGTCTCCCGATCGTACAGGGGAGGATTACACCCCTCCACTTT	CASSLPIVQGRITPLHF
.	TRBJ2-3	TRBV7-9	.	TGTGCCAGCAGCGTTGACAGAGCTGTCGGGGATACGCAGTATTTT	CASSVDRAVGDTQYF
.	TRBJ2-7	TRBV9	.	TGTGCCAGCAGTGAGTCCGGGACTCACTCCTACGAGCAGTACTTC	CASSESGTHSYEQYF
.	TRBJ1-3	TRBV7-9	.	TGTGCCAGCAGCTTAGAAGGCGGTCGGGGGGACACCATATATTTT	CASSLEGGRGDTIYF
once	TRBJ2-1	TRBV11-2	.	TGTGCCAGCAGCCACAGGGGAGGCGAGCAGTTCTTC	CASSHRGGEQFF